This is a list of T cell receptor beta chains from one sample in a study of T cells in localized non-small cell lung cancer. Assay: immunoSEQ multiplex PCR; the TCRdb copy retains only in-frame clones and omits some. The sample contains around 870 clones, approximately 30% of which appear only once. The sample in question was lung tumor tissue, obtained before any cancer treatment. The receptor set was obtained from a woman aged 18 to 55 with stage III lung adenocarcinoma. The CDR3 runs from the conserved cysteine through the conserved F or W.

V gene	CDR3 protein
TRBV19	CASSMGGTDNEQYF
TRBV11-3	CASSSRGGNQPQHF
TRBV9	CASSIWTRDNEQFF
TRBV29-1	CSVEREKNIQYF
TRBV6-8	CASSPVGDTQYF
TRBV11-3	CASSPSTGPGNTIYF
TRBV11-3	CASSLGRLKIQETQYF
TRBV6-8	CASSYDRENSPLHF
TRBV11-3	CASSLAGTASYEQYF
TRBV14	CASSRPGEGGYTF
TRBV19	CASSRAQYNSPLHF
TRBV19	CASSTGQNIQYF
TRBV9	CASSERRKETQYF
TRBV10-2	CASSVTEGADNEQFF
TRBV6-8	CASSYRMTEDQYF
TRBV11-3	CASSEPGRMNTEAFF
TRBV29-1	CSVEIVRAEAFF
TRBV11-3	CASSVVPGQETQYF